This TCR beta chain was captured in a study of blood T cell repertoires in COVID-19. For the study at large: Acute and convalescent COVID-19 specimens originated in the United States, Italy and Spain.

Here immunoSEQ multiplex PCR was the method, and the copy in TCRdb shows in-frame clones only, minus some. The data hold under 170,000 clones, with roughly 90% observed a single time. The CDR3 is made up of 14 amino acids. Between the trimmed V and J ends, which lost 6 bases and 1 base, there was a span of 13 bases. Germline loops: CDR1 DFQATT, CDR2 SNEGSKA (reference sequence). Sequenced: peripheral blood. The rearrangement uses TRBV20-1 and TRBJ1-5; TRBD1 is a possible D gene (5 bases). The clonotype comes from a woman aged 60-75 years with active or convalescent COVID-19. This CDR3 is CSASRPGSNQPQHF. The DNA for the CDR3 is TGCAGTGCCAGTCGTCCAGGGAGCAATCAGCCCCAGCATTTT.